The rows below give T cell receptor beta chains drawn from one sample of a study of T cell responses to AZD1222 COVID-19 vaccine. Sequencing was performed with immunoSEQ multiplex PCR; in TCRdb, only in-frame clones are kept and a portion is missing. The table lists about 180,000 clones, roughly nine tenths of them singletons, with approximately 1.6% in the top ten. This specimen consisted of peripheral blood, obtained on day 0 of AZD1222 vaccination. Receptor source: an adult in good health. Both conserved end residues are part of each CDR3. The order of the fields is V gene, CDR3 length, clone size, D gene, J gene, CDR3 protein, CDR3 DNA. The D gene is left open where the match is weak. Size values are once, few and many counts, or a class for expanded clones, and some rows have none.

>TRBV19|14|.|.|TRBJ2-2
CASIRTGYTGELFF
TGTGCCAGTATTCGAACAGGTTACACCGGGGAGCTGTTTTTT
>TRBV7-2|15|.|.|TRBJ1-5
CASSLVQFGNQPQHF
TGTGCCAGCAGCTTAGTACAGTTTGGCAATCAGCCCCAGCATTTT
>TRBV28|14|.|.|TRBJ1-1
CASSPLVGGPEAFF
TGTGCCAGCAGTCCCCTGGTCGGGGGCCCTGAAGCTTTCTTT
>TRBV28|15|once|.|TRBJ1-4
CASRMKGTTNEKLFF
TGTGCCAGCCGCATGAAAGGGACAACTAATGAAAAACTGTTTTTT
>TRBV10-1|15|once|.|TRBJ2-2
CASSTGRLYTGELFF
TGCGCCAGCAGTACGGGACGGCTATACACCGGGGAGCTGTTTTTT
>TRBV9|14|once|.|TRBJ2-2
CASSVYSNTGELFF
TGTGCCAGCAGCGTATACTCAAACACCGGGGAGCTGTTTTTT
>TRBV19|13|.|.|TRBJ1-1
CASSIAVNTEAFF
TGTGCCAGTAGTATCGCGGTGAACACTGAAGCTTTCTTT
>TRBV11-3|14|.|TRBD2|TRBJ2-2
CASSLAGGTGELFF
TGTGCCAGCAGCTTAGCGGGAGGGACCGGGGAGCTGTTTTTT
>TRBV27|18|.|.|TRBJ1-6
CASSLRRDGSSYNSPLHF
TGTGCCAGCAGTTTACGCCGGGACGGCAGCTCCTATAATTCACCCCTCCACTTT
>TRBV11-2|12|.|.|TRBJ1-2
CASSLGSFGYTF
TGTGCCAGCAGCTTAGGTTCGTTTGGCTACACCTTC
>TRBV29-1|12|.|.|TRBJ2-5
CSLIAASGTQYF
TGCAGCTTGATAGCGGCCTCGGGGACCCAGTACTTC
>TRBV28|15|.|.|TRBJ1-1
CASSSPQGLGTEAFF
TGTGCCAGCAGCTCGCCCCAGGGGTTGGGCACTGAAGCTTTCTTT
>TRBV7-9|14|.|.|TRBJ2-7
CASSFTDEEDEQYF
TGTGCCAGCAGCTTCACGGACGAGGAGGACGAGCAGTACTTC
>TRBV20-1|16|.|TRBD1|TRBJ2-3
CSASSSGTGFTDTQYF
TGCAGTGCTAGTTCCTCCGGGACAGGGTTTACAGATACGCAGTATTTT
>TRBV7-6|16|.|TRBD1|TRBJ1-3
CASSPRTGSSGNTIYF
TGTGCCAGCAGCCCAAGGACAGGAAGCTCTGGAAACACCATATATTTT